Listed here are 22 T cell receptor beta chains from one sample, sequenced in a study of regulatory T cells (dated by TCRdb to the late 2010s). Library preparation used the immunoSEQ multiplex PCR assay. The multiplex PCR relied on 52 forward TRBV primers and 13 reverse TRBJ primers, and amplification bias was corrected through assay-based and computational methods. The table comes from immuneACCESS by way of TCRdb, which keeps in-frame sequences with V and J called. Part of the clones is missing from these tables; in studies checked, under half for an unresolved V gene and the rest for unknown reasons. The sample table lists some 17,000 clones, more than 90% of them with a count of one. The ten biggest clones cover 32% of the sample. Sequencing was done on a sample of CD8+ T cells sorted from blood. These receptors all stem from a person between 18 and 30 years old with CD3G deficiency.

The chain employs TRBV4-1 and TRBJ2-7, with 9 positions matching TRBD1. Germline lookup yields CDR1 MGHRA and CDR2 YSYEKL. With 0 bases clipped from V and 3 bases from J, the junction kept 3 bases outside the gene matches. The CDR3 sequence is 15 residues long. The CDR3 DNA is TGCGCCAGCAGCCAAGAAGAGACAGGGGGCTACGAGCAGTACTTC. As protein: CASSQEETGGYEQYF.

This chain uses TRBV6-5 with TRBJ2-7, with TRBD1 matching 7 bases. This CDR3 comprises 14 residues. V dropped 8 bases and J dropped 2; count of bases not matched to a gene: 9. Germline CDR1 MNHEY, CDR2 SVGAGI. The DNA for the CDR3 is TGTGCCAGCTCAAAACCGGGACAGCCCTACGAGCAGTACTTC. Residues: CASSKPGQPYEQYF.

The chain is built from TRBV4-3 and TRBJ1-2; unclear D gene. Per the germline V gene, CDR1 is LGHNA and CDR2 is YSLEER. There are 16 residues in the CDR3. Trimming left V 1 base short and J 4 bases short, with 16 bases between. The CDR3 nucleotides read TGCGCCAGCAGCCAAGCCCCTGAGGAGGCTCGCTATGGCTACACCTTC. It specifies CASSQAPEEARYGYTF.

The chain carries TRBV6-1 and TRBJ1-1; a possible D gene is TRBD1 (5 bases). The length of the CDR3 is 14 residues. The V end lost 1 base, the J end lost 0 bases, and 6 bases lay between the germline ends. Germline loops: CDR1 MNHNS, CDR2 SASEGT. The CDR3 here is CASSEGQLNTEAFF. The DNA for the CDR3 is TGTGCCAGCAGTGAAGGACAGCTGAACACTGAAGCTTTCTTT.

The chain uses TRBV30 and TRBJ1-1; D is unresolved. The CDR3 extends over 14 amino acids. CDR1 and CDR2 from the germline V gene are GTSNPN and SVGIG (reference sequence). The V end was cut by 2 bases, the J end by 0 bases, with 10 bases between. In DNA form, the CDR3 reads TGTGCCTGGAGTCCTGGAATCATGAACACTGAAGCTTTCTTT. Its protein product is CAWSPGIMNTEAFF.

The rearrangement uses TRBV29-1 and TRBJ1-1; 9 bases are a match to TRBD1. After removal of 3 bases from V and 3 bases from J, the junction contained 23 bases not matched to a gene. The CDR3 has 20 residues. CDR1 is SQVTM and CDR2 is ANQGSEA in the germline V gene. The CDR3: CSVEAIARGARTGGDTEAFF. The CDR3, as DNA: TGCAGCGTTGAGGCAATCGCACGGGGGGCCCGCACAGGGGGCGACACTGAAGCTTTCTTT.

V gene TRBV19 combines with J gene TRBJ1-1; no clear D gene. Deletions cut 1 base from V and 6 bases from J, with 9 bases between. The CDR3 has 13 residues. Germline CDR1 reads LNHDA; CDR2 reads SQIVND (reference sequence). CDR3 sequence (DNA): TGTGCCAGTAGTATAGTTGACGGAGCTGAAGCTTTCTTT. Translated, it gives CASSIVDGAEAFF.

This chain joins TRBV6-1 and TRBJ2-7; D gene uncertain. V was shortened by 4 bases and J by 0 bases, with 13 bases between the two germline ends. The germline CDR1 and CDR2 sequences are MNHNS and SASEGT. The CDR3 contains 15 residues. As DNA, the CDR3 is TGTGCCAGCAGTGCCATACCTGACATCTCCTACGAGCAGTACTTC. It is translated as CASSAIPDISYEQYF.

This chain connects TRBV2 to TRBJ1-1; TRBD1 might be the D (6 bases). Germline values: CDR1 SNHLY, CDR2 FYNNEI. The CDR3 is made up of 15 amino acids. With 1 base removed from V and 6 bases from J, the gap between germline ends came to 15 bases. As DNA, the CDR3 is TGTGCCAGCAGTGAAGAGGTGGGCAGGGGCGCTGAAGCTTTCTTT. This gives the protein CASSEEVGRGAEAFF.

This clone was recorded only once. The chain carries TRBV9 and TRBJ2-3; 7 positions agree with TRBD2. V was pared by 0 bases and J by 2 bases, with 6 bases of the junction left unmatched. CDR3 length: 16 amino acids. CDR1 and CDR2 (germline): SGDLS, YYNGEE. CDR3 sequence: CASSVGETSLTDTQYF. The CDR3 DNA reads as TGTGCCAGCAGCGTAGGGGAGACTAGCCTCACAGATACGCAGTATTTT. Based on the CDR3 plus reference TRBV9 and TRBJ2-3, the full variable domain is DSGVTQTPKHLITATGQRVTLRCSPRSGDLSVYWYQQSLDQGLQFLIQYYNGEERAKGNILERFSAQQFPDLHSELNLSSLELGDSALYFCASSVGETSLTDTQYFGPGTRLTVL.

The V gene is TRBV28, the J gene TRBJ1-2; D gene uncertain. This CDR3 has 16 residues. Trimming cost V 6 bases and J 4 bases, with 21 bases left between them. CDR1 and CDR2 from the germline V gene are MDHEN and SYDVKM. The CDR3 DNA is TGTGCCAGCAGCCGCTCCATAGAAGAGGGCTTCTATGGCTACACCTTC. Protein product: CASSRSIEEGFYGYTF.

This chain links TRBV7-6 with TRBJ2-1; 9 bases map to TRBD2. The CDR3 is 13 residues long. Germline V gene data show CDR1 as SGHVS and CDR2 as FNYEAQ. V shed 5 bases, J shed 8 bases, and the junction held 4 bases outside the gene matches. The CDR3 DNA is TGTGCCAGCAGCAGAGTAGCGGGGGATGAGCAGTTCTTC. It translates to CASSRVAGDEQFF.

This rearrangement joins TRBV7-9 to TRBJ2-3; D may match TRBD1 or TRBD2 (8 bases each). Germline values: CDR1 SEHNR, CDR2 FQNEAQ (reference sequence). The CDR3 spans 17 residues. Trimming took off 4 bases at V and 1 base at J, with 18 bases between the two ends. In nucleotides, the CDR3 is TGTGCCAGCAGCTCCCTCCGGGGGGGACAGGGCACAGATACGCAGTATTTT. It codes for CASSSLRGGQGTDTQYF.

The rearrangement uses TRBV4-1 and TRBJ2-1, with 12 nucleotides matching TRBD2. Looked up from germline, CDR1 is MGHRA and CDR2 is YSYEKL. CDR3 length: 17 amino acids. The V segment lost 3 bases and the J segment 2 bases; nucleotides outside the gene matches: 5. The chain's CDR3 is CASSHLLAGGTYNEQFF. CDR3 DNA sequence: TGCGCCAGCAGCCACTTACTAGCGGGGGGAACCTACAATGAGCAGTTCTTC.

The V gene is TRBV13, the J gene TRBJ2-1; 11 nucleotides agree with TRBD2. Germline assignment: CDR1 PRHDT and CDR2 FYEKMQ (reference sequence). V lost 4 bases, J lost 7 bases, and 3 bases stayed unmatched. The CDR3 contains 14 residues. CDR3 protein: CASSSGTSGNEQFF. The CDR3 DNA reads as TGTGCCAGCAGCTCCGGGACTAGCGGAAATGAGCAGTTCTTC.

This chain links TRBV7-9 with TRBJ1-1; no clear D. The CDR3 covers 15 residues. Trimming left V 5 bases short and J 3 bases short, with 16 bases between. In germline, CDR1 is SEHNR, CDR2 FQNEAQ (reference sequence). The CDR3 loop is CASSPHGAVDTEAFF. Here the CDR3 DNA reads TGTGCCAGCAGCCCCCACGGAGCGGTAGACACTGAAGCTTTCTTT. The variable domain in full, completed from reference TRBV7-9 and TRBJ1-1, reads DTGVSQNPRHKITKRGQNVTFRCDPISEHNRLYWYRQTLGQGPEFLTYFQNEAQLEKSRLLSDRFSAERPKGSFSTLEIQRTEQGDSAMYLCASSPHGAVDTEAFFGQGTRLTVV.

The rearrangement links TRBV21-1 to TRBJ2-1; the DNA was not used to check the table's D call, TRBD2. TRBV21-1 is reported as a pseudogene. The CDR3 loop spans 17 amino acids. Here the CDR3 DNA reads TGTGCCAGCAGCAAAGAGAGGGCTAGCGGGGGGCCCTGGGCGCAGTTCTTC. Protein: CASSKERASGGPWAQFF.

This sequence joins TRBV9 and TRBJ2-4; D perhaps matches TRBD2 (5 bases). The CDR3 is 15 residues long. The germline V gene encodes CDR1 SGDLS and CDR2 YYNGEE. Trimming stripped 0 bases from V and 5 bases from J, with 12 bases between. As DNA, the CDR3 is TGTGCCAGCAGCGTAGTCGGAGGTTCGGAAAACATTCAGTACTTC. Translating it yields CASSVVGGSENIQYF.

The V gene is TRBV28, the J gene TRBJ1-2; 7 bases align to TRBD1. The trim removed 4 bases at V and 2 bases at J, leaving 7 bases unmatched. This CDR3 contains 15 residues. Germline V gene sequence: CDR1 MDHEN, CDR2 SYDVKM. CDR3 DNA sequence: TGTGCCAGCAGTTCCGCCGGGACAGTGAACTATGGCTACACCTTC. Its translation is CASSSAGTVNYGYTF.

This rearrangement joins TRBV7-9 to TRBJ2-3; 7 bases are shared with TRBD2. The germline CDR1 and CDR2 sequences are SEHNR and FQNEAQ (reference sequence). V was clipped by 5 bases and J by 4 bases; unmatched bases: 9. CDR3 length: 15 amino acids. CDR3 region: CASSPSGLGADTQYF. In DNA, the CDR3 is TGTGCCAGCAGCCCTAGCGGCCTTGGGGCAGATACGCAGTATTTT.

This chain connects TRBV28 to TRBJ2-7; maybe TRBD2 (6 bases). CDR1 and CDR2 (germline): MDHEN, SYDVKM. V lost 4 bases and J lost 3, with 10 bases in between. This CDR3 is built from 13 residues. The CDR3 DNA reads TGTGCCAGCAGTTGGGCCGGGGGCTACGAGCAGTACTTC. It yields the protein CASSWAGGYEQYF.

V is TRBV5-1 and J is TRBJ2-3; 14 bases map to TRBD2. The ends lost 4 bases at V and 2 bases at J; junction bases unmatched: 3. Germline lookup yields CDR1 SGHRS and CDR2 YFSETQ. This CDR3 is 16 amino acids long. CDR3 sequence: CASSTGLAGATDTQYF. In DNA form, the CDR3 reads TGCGCCAGCAGCACGGGACTAGCGGGAGCCACAGATACGCAGTATTTT.